The 4 T cell receptor beta chains presented below share a single source sample, sequenced in a study of blood T cell dynamics during melanoma immunotherapy. Using immunoSEQ multiplex PCR, the repertoire was profiled, and TCRdb retains in-frame clones only, with some absent. The sample lists about 4,900 clones, almost 90% occurring once. Documented time point: week 3, after first cycle of checkpoint inhibitor. The specimen comprised blood, sampled from a patient treated with checkpoint blockade. These receptors were collected from a human donor with melanoma.

The CDR3 nucleotides are TGTGCCAGTAGCGGACAGGATCGAGAGACCCAGTACTTC. It codes for CASSGQDRETQYF. The rearrangement joins TRBV19 to TRBJ2-5; the match to TRBD1 covers 7 bases. This CDR3 is built from 13 residues. The trim removed 6 bases at V and 4 bases at J, leaving 5 bases unmatched. Germline loops: CDR1 LNHDA, CDR2 SQIVND (reference sequence).

The chain combines TRBV19 with TRBJ1-1, with D unclear. This CDR3 region has 13 residues. Between the trimmed V and J ends, which lost 2 bases and 5 bases, there was a span of 9 bases. Germline values: CDR1 LNHDA, CDR2 SQIVND (reference sequence). The CDR3 region is CASSIWEGTEAFF. The CDR3 DNA reads as TGTGCCAGTAGTATATGGGAAGGGACTGAAGCTTTCTTT.

The chain has TRBV5-1 and TRBJ1-2; no clear D. Germline V gene data show CDR1 as SGHRS and CDR2 as YFSETQ. The CDR3 runs to 18 residues. The V gene lost 0 bases and the J gene lost 8 bases, with 26 bases spanning the gap. The CDR3 sequence is CASSLAPGSGPYFGGYTF. The CDR3 DNA sequence: TGCGCCAGCAGCTTGGCCCCCGGATCAGGCCCATATTTCGGCGGCTACACCTTC. The variable domain in full, completed from reference TRBV5-1 and TRBJ1-2, reads KAGVTQTPRYLIKTRGQQVTLSCSPISGHRSVSWYQQTPGQGLQFLFEYFSETQRNKGNFPGRFSGRQFSNSRSEMNVSTLELGDSALYLCASSLAPGSGPYFGGYTFGSGTRLTVV.

The rearrangement joins TRBV7-9 to TRBJ2-3; tentatively, D is TRBD2 (6 bases). V lost 6 bases to trimming and J lost 2 bases, with 18 bases between them. Germline-derived CDR1 and CDR2 are SEHNR and FQNEAQ (reference sequence). The CDR3 extends over 16 amino acids. CDR3 protein: CASSRIAETSTDTQYF. CDR3 nucleotide sequence: TGTGCCAGCAGTCGAATAGCGGAGACCTCCACAGATACGCAGTATTTT.